This is a list of T cell receptor beta chains from one sample in a study of blood T cell repertoires in COVID-19. Profiling relied on immunoSEQ multiplex PCR, and the TCRdb table lists in-frame clones only, not all of them. This sample has 150,000 to 160,000 clones; about four fifths occur once, and the top ten carry under 0.75%. Material for sequencing was peripheral blood. These receptors were taken from a man aged 55 to 69 with acute or convalescent COVID-19. CDR3s include the opening cysteine and the closing phenylalanine or tryptophan. A D gene is named only where the DNA matches it firmly. Size values are once, few and many counts, or a class for expanded clones, and some rows have none.

d_call: -; j_call: TRBJ2-3; v_call: TRBV7-9; clone_size: -; cdr3_aa: CASSLAGTADTQYF; cdr3_nt: TGTGCCAGCAGCTTAGCTGGTACAGCAGATACGCAGTATTTT
d_call: -; j_call: TRBJ2-7; v_call: TRBV12-3/TRBV12-4; clone_size: -; cdr3_aa: CASTPQDRYEQYF; cdr3_nt: TGTGCCAGCACCCCACAGGACCGCTACGAGCAGTACTTC
d_call: TRBD1; j_call: TRBJ2-1; v_call: TRBV7-9; clone_size: -; cdr3_aa: CASSLNFQGQAKNEQFF; cdr3_nt: TGTGCCAGCAGCTTAAATTTTCAGGGACAGGCTAAAAATGAGCAGTTCTTC
d_call: TRBD2; j_call: TRBJ2-1; v_call: TRBV5-5; clone_size: -; cdr3_aa: CASSLASGGASYNEQFF; cdr3_nt: TGTGCCAGCAGCTTGGCTAGCGGGGGGGCCTCCTACAATGAGCAGTTCTTC
d_call: -; j_call: TRBJ1-5; v_call: TRBV19; clone_size: few; cdr3_aa: CASGGEGVGFQPQHF; cdr3_nt: TGTGCCAGTGGGGGCGAAGGGGTGGGCTTTCAGCCCCAGCATTTT
d_call: -; j_call: TRBJ2-4; v_call: TRBV18; clone_size: -; cdr3_aa: CASSPPGHKNIQYF; cdr3_nt: TGTGCCAGCTCACCCCCGGGACATAAAAACATTCAGTACTTC
d_call: -; j_call: TRBJ2-1; v_call: TRBV2; clone_size: -; cdr3_aa: CASASLDPGQRREDEQFF; cdr3_nt: TGTGCCAGCGCTTCCCTGGATCCTGGACAGAGGCGTGAGGATGAGCAGTTCTTC
d_call: TRBD2; j_call: TRBJ2-3; v_call: TRBV9; clone_size: -; cdr3_aa: CASNPAGDTDTQYF; cdr3_nt: TGTGCCAGCAACCCAGCGGGGGACACAGATACGCAGTATTTT
d_call: TRBD1; j_call: TRBJ1-1; v_call: TRBV24-1; clone_size: few; cdr3_aa: CATTGQGGSNTEAFF; cdr3_nt: TGTGCCACCACGGGACAGGGAGGGTCTAACACTGAAGCTTTCTTT
d_call: TRBD2; j_call: TRBJ2-5; v_call: TRBV11-2; clone_size: -; cdr3_aa: CASSRSRLGGGPQETQYF; cdr3_nt: TGTGCCAGCAGCCGATCGAGGCTTGGCGGGGGGCCCCAAGAGACCCAGTACTTC
d_call: TRBD2; j_call: TRBJ2-1; v_call: TRBV18; clone_size: -; cdr3_aa: CASSLQTSGSSYNEQFF; cdr3_nt: TGTGCCAGCTCTCTTCAGACTAGCGGGAGCTCCTACAATGAGCAGTTCTTC
d_call: TRBD1; j_call: TRBJ1-1; v_call: TRBV27; clone_size: once; cdr3_aa: CASSPQTGATEAFF; cdr3_nt: TGTGCCAGCAGTCCTCAGACAGGGGCCACTGAAGCTTTCTTT
d_call: -; j_call: TRBJ1-2; v_call: TRBV3-1/TRBV3-2; clone_size: -; cdr3_aa: CASSRPRDGYTF; cdr3_nt: TGTGCCAGCAGCCGCCCCAGGGATGGCTACACCTTC
d_call: TRBD2; j_call: TRBJ2-3; v_call: TRBV9; clone_size: -; cdr3_aa: CASSVAPSGGPSQYF; cdr3_nt: TGTGCCAGCAGCGTAGCTCCGAGCGGGGGACCTTCGCAGTATTTT
d_call: -; j_call: TRBJ2-3; v_call: TRBV19; clone_size: -; cdr3_aa: CASSNRVRMGTDTQYF; cdr3_nt: TGTGCCAGTAGTAACAGGGTGAGGATGGGCACAGATACGCAGTATTTT
d_call: TRBD1; j_call: TRBJ1-1; v_call: TRBV10-3; clone_size: -; cdr3_aa: CAIRRDRETNTEAFF; cdr3_nt: TGTGCCATCAGACGGGACAGGGAGACGAACACTGAAGCTTTCTTT
d_call: -; j_call: TRBJ1-4; v_call: TRBV7-9; clone_size: few; cdr3_aa: CASSSYQTRNNEKLFF; cdr3_nt: TGTGCCAGCAGCTCGTACCAGACCAGGAATAATGAAAAACTGTTTTTT
d_call: -; j_call: TRBJ2-2; v_call: TRBV7-2; clone_size: -; cdr3_aa: CASSPVAGELFF; cdr3_nt: TGTGCCAGCAGCCCAGTGGCCGGGGAGCTGTTTTTT
d_call: -; j_call: TRBJ1-3; v_call: TRBV19; clone_size: -; cdr3_aa: CASSVIQGNSGNTIYF; cdr3_nt: TGTGCCAGTAGTGTAATACAGGGAAACTCTGGAAACACCATATATTTT
d_call: -; j_call: TRBJ2-1; v_call: TRBV24-1; clone_size: -; cdr3_aa: CATSADGSYNEQFF; cdr3_nt: TGTGCCACCAGTGCCGACGGGTCCTACAATGAGCAGTTCTTC
d_call: TRBD2; j_call: TRBJ2-2; v_call: TRBV7-9; clone_size: once; cdr3_aa: CASSRSGTSLKIGELFF; cdr3_nt: TGTGCCAGCAGCCGAAGCGGGACTAGCCTTAAGATCGGGGAGCTGTTTTTT
d_call: -; j_call: TRBJ2-7; v_call: TRBV5-1; clone_size: -; cdr3_aa: CASSLNRDYEQYF; cdr3_nt: TGCGCCAGCAGCTTGAACAGGGACTACGAGCAGTACTTC
d_call: TRBD1; j_call: TRBJ1-2; v_call: TRBV10-3; clone_size: -; cdr3_aa: CAISERQGEGGYTF; cdr3_nt: TGTGCCATCAGTGAGAGGCAGGGGGAAGGTGGCTACACCTTC
d_call: TRBD2; j_call: TRBJ2-3; v_call: TRBV6-2/TRBV6-3; clone_size: -; cdr3_aa: CASSTPTSGIKRTDTQYF; cdr3_nt: TGTGCCAGCAGTACCCCCACTAGCGGGATAAAGCGCACAGATACGCAGTATTTT
d_call: -; j_call: TRBJ2-7; v_call: TRBV28; clone_size: -; cdr3_aa: CASSSPSERSSYEQYF; cdr3_nt: TGTGCCAGCAGTTCCCCGTCGGAGCGGAGCTCCTACGAGCAGTACTTC
d_call: TRBD2; j_call: TRBJ2-7; v_call: TRBV11-2; clone_size: -; cdr3_aa: CASSRSGGQSYEQYF; cdr3_nt: TGTGCCAGCAGCCGTAGCGGGGGACAGTCCTACGAGCAGTACTTC
d_call: TRBD2; j_call: TRBJ2-7; v_call: TRBV23-1; clone_size: -; cdr3_aa: CASSPSGGVEQYF; cdr3_nt: TGCGCCAGCAGCCCTAGCGGGGGTGTCGAGCAGTACTTC
d_call: TRBD1; j_call: TRBJ1-5; v_call: TRBV29-1; clone_size: -; cdr3_aa: CSVAQGAGQPQHF; cdr3_nt: TGCAGCGTAGCTCAGGGGGCGGGTCAGCCCCAGCATTTT
d_call: -; j_call: TRBJ1-2; v_call: TRBV27; clone_size: -; cdr3_aa: CASSFRENYGYTF; cdr3_nt: TGTGCCAGCAGTTTCAGGGAAAACTATGGCTACACCTTC
d_call: -; j_call: TRBJ2-7; v_call: TRBV5-1; clone_size: -; cdr3_aa: CASSILGGSYEQYF; cdr3_nt: TGCGCCAGCAGCATATTGGGGGGAAGCTACGAGCAGTACTTC
d_call: -; j_call: TRBJ1-5; v_call: TRBV9; clone_size: -; cdr3_aa: CASSATPSENQPQHF; cdr3_nt: TGTGCCAGCAGCGCCACCCCATCCGAGAATCAGCCCCAGCATTTT
d_call: TRBD1; j_call: TRBJ2-2; v_call: TRBV11-3; clone_size: -; cdr3_aa: CASSSWTGTNTGELFF; cdr3_nt: TGTGCCAGCAGCTCCTGGACAGGGACGAACACCGGGGAGCTGTTTTTT
d_call: -; j_call: TRBJ1-6; v_call: TRBV27; clone_size: -; cdr3_aa: CASSLRRSSYNSPLHF; cdr3_nt: TGTGCCAGCAGTTTACGGCGGAGCTCCTATAATTCACCCCTCCACTTT
d_call: TRBD1; j_call: TRBJ2-7; v_call: TRBV9; clone_size: -; cdr3_aa: CASSVGGGRGAGQGASYEQYF; cdr3_nt: TGTGCCAGCAGCGTAGGAGGGGGTAGAGGAGCTGGACAGGGCGCCTCCTACGAGCAGTACTTC
d_call: TRBD2; j_call: TRBJ2-3; v_call: TRBV7-9; clone_size: -; cdr3_aa: CASSPGTRGTDTQYF; cdr3_nt: TGTGCCAGCAGTCCTGGGACTAGGGGCACAGATACGCAGTATTTT
d_call: -; j_call: TRBJ2-3; v_call: TRBV6-1; clone_size: -; cdr3_aa: CASSEGVRSTDTQYF; cdr3_nt: TGTGCCAGCAGTGAAGGGGTCAGGAGCACAGATACGCAGTATTTT
d_call: -; j_call: TRBJ1-5; v_call: TRBV5-4; clone_size: once; cdr3_aa: CATPRWSGGNQPQHF; cdr3_nt: TGTGCCACCCCTCGTTGGTCGGGAGGCAATCAGCCCCAGCATTTT
d_call: TRBD2; j_call: TRBJ2-3; v_call: TRBV7-3; clone_size: -; cdr3_aa: CASSSGLGTSGRGWTGDTQYF; cdr3_nt: TGTGCCAGCAGCTCGGGGTTAGGGACTAGCGGGAGGGGCTGGACGGGAGATACGCAGTATTTT
d_call: TRBD1; j_call: TRBJ2-2; v_call: TRBV9; clone_size: -; cdr3_aa: CASSAGQGNTGELFF; cdr3_nt: TGTGCCAGCAGCGCGGGACAGGGGAACACCGGGGAGCTGTTTTTT
d_call: -; j_call: TRBJ2-1; v_call: TRBV5-6; clone_size: -; cdr3_aa: CASSLTSQNEQFF; cdr3_nt: TGTGCCAGCAGTCTGACATCACAGAATGAGCAGTTCTTC
d_call: -; j_call: TRBJ2-6; v_call: TRBV4-3; clone_size: -; cdr3_aa: CASSRKTGANVLTF; cdr3_nt: TGCGCCAGCAGCCGTAAGACAGGGGCCAACGTCCTGACTTTC
d_call: -; j_call: TRBJ2-7; v_call: TRBV30; clone_size: -; cdr3_aa: CAWERVRSYEQYF; cdr3_nt: TGTGCCTGGGAGCGAGTGCGCTCCTACGAGCAGTACTTC
d_call: TRBD2; j_call: TRBJ2-1; v_call: TRBV28; clone_size: -; cdr3_aa: CASRGGLAGAGYNEQFF; cdr3_nt: TGTGCCAGCAGAGGGGGACTAGCGGGAGCGGGTTACAATGAGCAGTTCTTC
d_call: -; j_call: TRBJ1-2; v_call: TRBV9; clone_size: -; cdr3_aa: CASSVQDYNYGYTF; cdr3_nt: TGTGCCAGCAGCGTCCAGGACTACAACTATGGCTACACCTTC
d_call: -; j_call: TRBJ1-2; v_call: TRBV18; clone_size: once; cdr3_aa: CASSPGGYGYTF; cdr3_nt: TGTGCCAGCTCACCGGGGGGTTATGGCTACACCTTC
d_call: -; j_call: TRBJ1-5; v_call: TRBV2; clone_size: -; cdr3_aa: CASILDTYSNQPQHF; cdr3_nt: TGTGCCAGCATCTTGGACACGTATAGCAATCAGCCCCAGCATTTT
d_call: TRBD1; j_call: TRBJ1-4; v_call: TRBV15; clone_size: -; cdr3_aa: CATSRAGGQVNEKLFF; cdr3_nt: TGTGCCACCAGCAGAGCCGGGGGACAGGTTAATGAAAAACTGTTTTTT
d_call: -; j_call: TRBJ2-5; v_call: TRBV5-6; clone_size: -; cdr3_aa: CASSLAPGGKETQYF; cdr3_nt: TGTGCCAGCAGCTTGGCCCCAGGGGGGAAAGAGACCCAGTACTTC
d_call: TRBD2; j_call: TRBJ2-5; v_call: TRBV27; clone_size: -; cdr3_aa: CASRSSGNRQTQYF; cdr3_nt: TGTGCCAGCAGGTCGAGCGGGAACCGCCAAACCCAGTACTTC
d_call: TRBD1; j_call: TRBJ2-1; v_call: TRBV10-3; clone_size: -; cdr3_aa: CAISSQGTGSNEQFF; cdr3_nt: TGTGCCATCAGTAGTCAAGGGACAGGGTCCAATGAGCAGTTCTTC
d_call: TRBD2; j_call: TRBJ2-7; v_call: TRBV27; clone_size: -; cdr3_aa: CASKSMGLAGVYEQYF; cdr3_nt: TGTGCCAGCAAATCCATGGGACTAGCGGGAGTTTACGAGCAGTACTTC
d_call: TRBD2; j_call: TRBJ2-1; v_call: TRBV24-1; clone_size: -; cdr3_aa: CATSASGFYNEQFF; cdr3_nt: TGTGCCACCTCGGCTAGCGGATTTTACAATGAGCAGTTCTTC
d_call: -; j_call: TRBJ2-3; v_call: TRBV5-6; clone_size: few; cdr3_aa: CASSWGGPTSTDTQYF; cdr3_nt: TGTGCCAGCAGCTGGGGGGGGCCCACTAGCACAGATACGCAGTATTTT
d_call: -; j_call: TRBJ1-4; v_call: TRBV5-1; clone_size: -; cdr3_aa: CASSRGTVPQSEKLFF; cdr3_nt: TGCGCCAGCAGCCGCGGGACCGTCCCCCAATCCGAAAAACTGTTTTTT
d_call: TRBD1; j_call: TRBJ2-5; v_call: TRBV13; clone_size: -; cdr3_aa: CASSSLSGGRIQETQYF; cdr3_nt: TGTGCCAGCAGCTCACTATCAGGGGGACGAATTCAAGAGACCCAGTACTTC
d_call: TRBD2; j_call: TRBJ2-3; v_call: TRBV19; clone_size: few; cdr3_aa: CASSTGLAATDTQYF; cdr3_nt: TGTGCCAGTAGTACCGGACTAGCGGCCACAGATACGCAGTATTTT
d_call: -; j_call: TRBJ1-4; v_call: TRBV4-2; clone_size: -; cdr3_aa: CASSQDLMGWGGAGNEKLFF; cdr3_nt: TGTGCCAGCAGCCAAGACCTCATGGGATGGGGTGGGGCGGGGAATGAAAAACTGTTTTTT
d_call: -; j_call: TRBJ2-1; v_call: TRBV10-3; clone_size: -; cdr3_aa: CAISSEPVYNEQFF; cdr3_nt: TGTGCCATCAGCTCCGAACCGGTCTACAATGAGCAGTTCTTC